These T cell receptor beta chains were read from a single sample in a study of metastatic and nonmetastatic thyroid tumors. TCRdb re-analyzed the PCR reads through MiXCR. The sample holds under 20,000 clones, approximately 35% seen once. Sequencing input: tumor tissue. These receptors originate from a male donor with papillary thyroid cancer or a benign thyroid nodule (not recorded which). Some clones in this sample may be carry-over from other donors' samples. Both conserved end residues are part of each CDR3. A D gene is named only where the DNA matches it firmly. Rows give clone size only sometimes, using once, few, many, or a class for an expanded clone.

>TRBD1|NA|TRBV30|TRBJ2-3
CAWIAGGASDTQYF
TGTGCCTGGATTGCAGGGGGTGCGTCGGATACGCAGTATTTT
>NA|medium-sized|TRBV19|TRBJ1-5
CAIPQPQHF
TGTGCCATCCCACAGCCCCAGCATTTT
>TRBD1|medium-sized|TRBV6-6|TRBJ2-5
CASSYGSGQAKTQYF
TGTGCCAGCAGTTACGGGTCGGGACAGGCAAAGACCCAGTACTTC
>TRBD2|NA|TRBV11-2|TRBJ2-7
CASSLWTSGNYEQYF
TGTGCCAGCAGCCTGTGGACTAGCGGTAACTACGAGCAGTACTTC
>NA|many|TRBV20-1|TRBJ1-1
CSARDFKGMNTEAFF
TGCAGTGCTAGGGACTTCAAGGGGATGAACACTGAAGCTTTCTTT
>TRBD1|medium-sized|TRBV20-1|TRBJ1-1
CSARDRGRGTEAFF
TGCAGTGCTAGGGACAGGGGAAGGGGCACTGAAGCTTTCTTT
>NA|NA|TRBV30|TRBJ1-6
CAWSGTANPPLHF
TGTGCCTGGAGTGGGACAGCTAATCCACCACTCCACTTT
>TRBD2|NA|TRBV4-1|TRBJ2-3
CASRAGTNTYTQYF
TGCGCCAGCAGGGCCGGGACTAACACATATACGCAGTATTTT
>NA|many|TRBV20-1|TRBJ1-2
CSATGGTGGYTF
TGCAGTGCTACGGGGGGAACTGGTGGCTACACCTTC
>NA|few|TRBV19|TRBJ1-5
CASSEEPRGTQHF
TGTGCCAGTAGTGAGGAGCCGCGGGGGACCCAGCATTTT
>NA|NA|TRBV28|TRBJ1-2
CASRTWGVGGYTF
TGTGCCAGCAGGACCTGGGGAGTCGGTGGCTACACCTTC
>NA|NA|TRBV27|TRBJ1-6
CASSLSGRAGSPLHF
TGTGCCAGCAGTTTATCAGGCAGGGCCGGTTCACCCCTCCACTTT
>TRBD1|many|TRBV12-3/TRBV12-4|TRBJ1-1
CASSTGIITEAFF
TGTGCCAGTTCGACAGGGATAATCACTGAAGCTTTCTTT
>TRBD2|NA|TRBV20-1|TRBJ2-1
CSARALAGHEQFF
TGCAGTGCTAGGGCGCTAGCGGGCCATGAGCAGTTCTTC
>NA|medium-sized|TRBV20-1|TRBJ1-1
CSARDKQSLEAFF
TGCAGTGCTAGAGATAAACAGTCTCTTGAAGCTTTCTTT
>NA|NA|TRBV7-2|TRBJ2-7
CASFLSYEQYF
TGTGCCAGCTTCCTCTCATACGAGCAGTACTTC
>TRBD2|NA|TRBV4-1|TRBJ2-1
CASSQHSGMRSYNEQFF
TGCGCCAGCAGCCAACATAGCGGGATGAGATCCTACAATGAGCAGTTCTTC
>NA|NA|TRBV7-2|TRBJ2-4
CASSLGVLSRGDNIQYF
TGTGCCAGCAGCTTAGGAGTGTTAAGTCGGGGTGATAACATTCAGTACTTC
>TRBD1|NA|TRBV6-1|TRBJ1-1
CASIRPRTGGTEAFF
TGCGCCAGCATCCGCCCCCGGACAGGGGGCACTGAAGCTTTCTTT
>NA|NA|TRBV6-1|TRBJ2-7
CASGYRVPYEQYF
TGTGCCAGCGGGTACAGGGTCCCCTACGAGCAGTACTTC
>NA|once|TRBV18|TRBJ1-1
CASSPQGGGTEAFF
TGTGCCAGCTCACCGCAAGGGGGGGGCACTGAAGCTTTCTTT
>NA|many|TRBV30|TRBJ1-4
CAWSPTAWATKGEKLFF
TGTGCCTGGAGTCCGACAGCTTGGGCAACTAAGGGTGAAAAACTGTTTTTT
>TRBD1|medium-sized|TRBV6-1|TRBJ2-7
CASTYGGTGRVEQYF
TGTGCCAGCACCTACGGAGGGACAGGGAGGGTCGAGCAGTACTTC
>TRBD2|many|TRBV20-1|TRBJ2-3
CSANSGSGGDTQYF
TGCAGTGCAAATAGCGGGAGCGGGGGAGATACGCAGTATTTT
>NA|NA|TRBV6-1|TRBJ1-5
CAEGSSGLNQPQHF
TGTGCCGAAGGGTCATCGGGTCTAAATCAGCCCCAGCATTTT
>TRBD2|medium-sized|TRBV20-1|TRBJ2-3
CSARVELAGRTDTQYF
TGCAGTGCTAGAGTTGAGTTAGCGGGCCGCACAGATACGCAGTATTTT
>TRBD2|medium-sized|TRBV2|TRBJ2-3
CASGGLAGPEDTQYF
TGTGCCAGCGGGGGACTAGCGGGACCTGAGGATACGCAGTATTTT
>TRBD2|NA|TRBV7-2|TRBJ2-7
CASRPSGGSYEQYF
TGTGCCAGCAGGCCTAGCGGGGGCTCCTACGAGCAGTACTTC
>NA|medium-sized|TRBV6-1|TRBJ1-6
CASSGGLYNSPLHF
TGTGCCAGCAGTGGCGGGCTCTATAATTCACCCCTCCACTTT
>TRBD2|NA|TRBV28|TRBJ2-3
CASSTSAKSPSPDSQYF
TGTGCCAGCAGTACTAGCGCGAAGTCCCCTAGCCCAGATTCCCAGTATTTT
>NA|NA|TRBV20-1|TRBJ2-1
CSARKTGSWENEQFF
TGCAGTGCCCGAAAAACGGGGTCTTGGGAGAATGAGCAGTTCTTC
>TRBD2|many|TRBV28|TRBJ2-1
CASSLTLGRAYNEQFF
TGTGCCAGCAGTTTAACTCTAGGGAGGGCTTACAATGAGCAGTTCTTC
>TRBD1|many|TRBV20-1|TRBJ1-4
CSARNPGGLPGKLFF
TGCAGTGCTAGGAACCCAGGGGGTCTTCCAGGAAAACTGTTTTTT
>NA|NA|TRBV12-3/TRBV12-4|TRBJ2-1
CASSHTQGHDHFF
TGTGCCAGCAGCCACACCCAGGGACATGATCATTTCTTC
>NA|few|TRBV6-1|TRBJ1-2
CASSTSGGNYGYTF
TGTGCCAGCAGTACCTCCGGGGGCAACTATGGCTACACCTTC
>TRBD2|NA|TRBV12-3/TRBV12-4|TRBJ2-2
CASSPFGLAVNTGQLFF
TGTGCCAGCAGTCCCTTCGGACTAGCGGTAAACACCGGGCAGCTGTTTTTT
>TRBD2|many|TRBV19|TRBJ2-5
CASGGGDRQHF
TGTGCCAGTGGGGGGGGGGACCGACAGCACTTC
>NA|NA|TRBV11-2|TRBJ2-7
CASSLLRVSEQYF
TGTGCCAGCAGCTTACTTAGGGTGTCCGAGCAGTACTTC
>TRBD1|NA|TRBV7-9|TRBJ2-7
CASSTSGQVAYF
TGTGCCAGCAGCACTTCCGGACAGGTCGCGTACTTC
>NA|NA|TRBV4-2|TRBJ1-4
CASSQIRENEKLFF
TGTGCCAGCAGCCAAATCAGAGAAAATGAAAAACTGTTTTTT
>NA|medium-sized|TRBV11-2|TRBJ1-2
CASSFGQFYGYTF
TGTGCCAGCAGCTTCGGACAGTTCTATGGCTACACCTTC
>NA|NA|TRBV19|TRBJ2-1
CASSIMPLSYNEQFF
TGTGCCAGTAGTATAATGCCACTGTCGTACAATGAGCAGTTCTTC
>NA|NA|TRBV5-4|TRBJ2-6
CAISLAGANVLTF
TGTGCCATCAGCTTGGCTGGGGCCAACGTCCTTACTTTC
>NA|medium-sized|TRBV5-1|TRBJ2-7
CASSLGEARPAEQYF
TGCGCCAGCAGCTTGGGTGAGGCCCGGCCGGCCGAGCAGTACTTC
>TRBD1|many|TRBV19|TRBJ1-1
CASSIALGQMNTEAFF
TGTGCCAGTAGTATAGCCCTGGGACAGATGAACACTGAAGCTTTCTTT
>NA|many|TRBV19|TRBJ2-1
CASSILRGKNLNEQFF
TGTGCCAGTAGTATCTTAAGGGGGAAGAACCTCAATGAGCAGTTCTTC
>NA|NA|TRBV20-1|TRBJ1-6
CSAITTGSDNSPLHF
TGCAGTGCTATAACCACAGGGTCCGATAATTCACCCCTCCACTTT
>NA|NA|TRBV20-1|TRBJ2-7
CSAPLGSAFRYEQYF
TGCAGTGCCCCCCTGGGTAGCGCGTTTAGGTACGAGCAGTACTTC
>NA|medium-sized|TRBV7-8|TRBJ1-3
CASSPYSGNTIYF
TGTGCCAGCAGCCCGTACTCCGGGAACACCATATATTTT
>NA|NA|TRBV28|TRBJ2-6
CASSGANVLTF
TGTGCCAGCTCTGGGGCCAACGTCCTGACTTTC
>NA|few|TRBV25-1|TRBJ2-3
CATKTTDTQYF
TGTGCCACCAAGACGACAGATACGCAGTATTTT
>NA|few|TRBV2|TRBJ2-7
CASTAWMVPYEQYF
TGTGCCAGCACCGCGTGGATGGTCCCCTACGAGCAGTACTTC